This TCR beta chain was identified during a study of shared clonotypes between healthy human individuals. On the study more broadly: Each donor's CD4 naive and CD4 memory cells filled three plates apiece, CD8 naive two, and CD8 memory one. Study-wide results and caveats: Generally, naive subsets (rather than memory subsets) showed larger estimated richness.

From germline, CDR1 is SEHNR and CDR2 FQNEAQ (reference sequence). The CDR3 runs 17 residues. J gave up 5 bases and V 5 bases, and 12 bases lay outside the gene matches. Comment on this clone: The target antigen is unknown.

As defined, naive CD8 cells were CD45RO-negative and positively selected for CCR7, with terminally differentiated effector memory CD45RA+ cells excluded. This table comes from immunoSEQ multiplex PCR, and its TCRdb copy is limited to in-frame clones, with some not included. Among about 820,000 clones listed, roughly 92% were seen once. The rearrangement links TRBV7-9 to TRBJ1-4; 9 bases map to TRBD1. Sequencing used naive CD8+ T cells sorted from blood. The receptor was derived from a man aged 25 to 40 in good health. CDR3 nucleotide sequence: TGTGCCAGCAGCCCGGCACCGGGACAGGGCAAAAATGAAAAACTGTTTTTT. Encoded protein: CASSPAPGQGKNEKLFF.